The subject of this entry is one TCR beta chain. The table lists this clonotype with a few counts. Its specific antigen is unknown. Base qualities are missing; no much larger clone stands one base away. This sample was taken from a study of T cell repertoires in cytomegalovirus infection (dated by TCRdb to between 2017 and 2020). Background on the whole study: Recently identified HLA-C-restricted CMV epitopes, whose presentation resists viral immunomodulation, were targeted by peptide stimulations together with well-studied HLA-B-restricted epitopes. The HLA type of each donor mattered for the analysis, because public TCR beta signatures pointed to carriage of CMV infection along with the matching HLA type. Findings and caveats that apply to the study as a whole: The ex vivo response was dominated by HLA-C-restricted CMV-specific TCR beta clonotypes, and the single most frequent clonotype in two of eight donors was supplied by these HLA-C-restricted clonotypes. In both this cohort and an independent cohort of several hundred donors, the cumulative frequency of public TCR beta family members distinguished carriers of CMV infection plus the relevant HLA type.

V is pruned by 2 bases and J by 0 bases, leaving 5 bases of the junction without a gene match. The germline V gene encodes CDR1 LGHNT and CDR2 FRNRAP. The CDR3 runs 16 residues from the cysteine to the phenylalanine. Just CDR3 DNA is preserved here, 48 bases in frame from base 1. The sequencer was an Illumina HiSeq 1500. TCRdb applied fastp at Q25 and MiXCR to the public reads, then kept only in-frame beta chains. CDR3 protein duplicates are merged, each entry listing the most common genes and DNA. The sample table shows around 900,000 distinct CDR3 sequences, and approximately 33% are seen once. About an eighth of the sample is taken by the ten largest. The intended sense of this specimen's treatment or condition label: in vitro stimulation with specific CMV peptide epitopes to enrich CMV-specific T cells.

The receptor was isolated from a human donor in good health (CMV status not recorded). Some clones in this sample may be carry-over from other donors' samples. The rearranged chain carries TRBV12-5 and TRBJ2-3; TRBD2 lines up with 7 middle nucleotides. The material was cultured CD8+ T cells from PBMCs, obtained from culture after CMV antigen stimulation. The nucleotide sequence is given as TGTGCTAGTGGTTTGTTTGGCGGGGGAAGCACAGATACGCAGTATTTT. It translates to CASGLFGGGSTDTQYF.